Below, 27 T cell receptor beta chains from the same sample are listed, as sequenced in a study of T cell responses to AZD1222 COVID-19 vaccine. Measured with immunoSEQ multiplex PCR; TCRdb has only the in-frame clones, and not every one. The profile covers about 86,000 clones, with approximately 89% appearing a single time and 2% to 2.5% taken by the ten largest. The material was peripheral blood, obtained on day 0 of AZD1222 vaccination. The receptors stem from an adult in good health.

The rearrangement uses TRBV19 and TRBJ1-4; no definite D call. Trimming removed 7 bases from V and 3 bases from J, with 18 bases in between. CDR3 length equals 16 residues. The germline V gene has CDR1 LNHDA and CDR2 SQIVND (reference sequence). CDR3 protein: CASTPRGVSANEKLFF. DNA of the CDR3: TGTGCCAGTACCCCCCGAGGAGTTTCGGCTAATGAAAAACTGTTTTTT.

The V gene is TRBV5-1, the J gene TRBJ2-1; 9 bases agree with TRBD2. The ends lost 0 bases at V and 5 bases at J; junction bases unmatched: 0. CDR3 length: 14 amino acids. CDR1 and CDR2 from the germline V gene are SGHRS and YFSETQ. CDR3 in amino acids: CASSLASGNNEQFF. The CDR3 region has the DNA TGCGCCAGCAGCTTGGCTAGCGGGAACAATGAGCAGTTCTTC.

The chain has TRBV4-3 and TRBJ2-7, with 10 bases fitting TRBD2. With V trimmed by 3 bases and J by 3 bases, 11 bases remained unmatched. Germline V gene sequence: CDR1 LGHNA, CDR2 YSLEER. The CDR3 loop spans 17 amino acids. The CDR3 nucleotides are TGCGCCAGCAGCCAGATCCTAGCGGGGGCCGATATCTACGAGCAGTACTTC. Protein sequence: CASSQILAGADIYEQYF.

The chain joins TRBV10-3 to TRBJ2-2; D gene uncertain. Trimming left V 0 bases short and J 2 bases short, with 7 bases between. This CDR3 spans 15 amino acids. CDR1 is ENHRY and CDR2 is SYGVKD in the germline V gene. In DNA, the CDR3 is TGTGCCATCAGTGAGTCGACACCCAACACCGGGGAGCTGTTTTTT. Translated: CAISESTPNTGELFF.

This clone has only one observation. The J gene is TRBJ2-1, the V gene TRBV3-1 (or the pseudogene TRBV3-2), with D perhaps given as TRBD1 or TRBD2 (6 bases each). CDR1 is LGHDT, CDR2 YNNKEL, per germline (reference sequence). This CDR3 spans 16 amino acids. V lost 4 bases to trimming and J lost 6 bases, with 19 bases between them. The CDR3 loop is CASSRGAGTNFNEQFF. CDR3 coding DNA: TGTGCCAGCAGCCGGGGGGCCGGGACGAATTTCAATGAGCAGTTCTTC.

The chain is built from TRBV7-2 and TRBJ2-3, with D perhaps TRBD1 (7 bases). Trimming left V 1 base short and J 2 bases short, with 16 bases between. The CDR3 length is 17 residues. Germline CDR1 is SGHTA and CDR2 is FQGNSA. The CDR3 here is CASSLDVARGATDTQYF. Here the CDR3 DNA reads TGTGCCAGCAGCTTAGATGTGGCCAGGGGGGCCACAGATACGCAGTATTTT.

The chain recombines TRBV2 with TRBJ2-7; 8 positions agree with TRBD1. Germline V gene sequence: CDR1 SNHLY, CDR2 FYNNEI. V shed 4 bases and J 4 bases; nucleotides not matched to a gene: 6. This CDR3 has 14 residues. The CDR3, as DNA: TGTGCCAGCAGTGTGCAGGGGGCGGGATACGAGCAGTACTTC. This translates into CASSVQGAGYEQYF. Together with reference TRBV2 and TRBJ2-7, the CDR3 gives the full variable domain: EPEVTQTPSHQVTQMGQEVILRCVPISNHLYFYWYRQILGQKVEFLVSFYNNEISEKSEIFDDQFSVERPDGSNFTLKIRSTKLEDSAMYFCASSVQGAGYEQYFGPGTRLTVT.

This chain joins TRBV3-1 (or the pseudogene TRBV3-2) and TRBJ1-2, with D possibly matching TRBD1 (5 bases). Trimming removed 3 bases at V and 8 bases at J, with 13 bases between. Germline V gene sequence: CDR1 LGHDT, CDR2 YNNKEL (reference sequence). The CDR3 has 13 amino acids. In DNA form, the CDR3 reads TGTGCCAGCAGCCAGGGGGGTATAGTCGGCTACACCTTC. It encodes CASSQGGIVGYTF.

The chain has TRBV7-6 and TRBJ1-5; 7 bases map to TRBD1. The CDR3 totals 15 residues. V lost 1 base, J lost 6 bases, and 6 bases stayed unmatched. Germline V gene lookup returns CDR1 SGHVS and CDR2 FNYEAQ. The CDR3, as DNA: TGTGCCAGCAGCTTAGTCAGGGGGGCGAGTCAGCCCCAGCATTTT. Its protein is CASSLVRGASQPQHF.

This chain connects TRBV30 to TRBJ1-3; D not certain. V shed 1 base and J shed 0 bases, with 4 bases lying between them. Germline assignment: CDR1 GTSNPN and CDR2 SVGIG (reference sequence). This CDR3 contains 13 residues. The CDR3 sequence: CAWSESSGNTIYF. In DNA, the CDR3 is TGTGCCTGGAGTGAATCCTCTGGAAACACCATATATTTT.

CDR3 sequence: CASSIDRDIFGELFF. In DNA, the CDR3 is TGTGCCAGTAGTATAGACAGAGACATATTCGGGGAGCTGTTTTTT. The genes are TRBV19 and TRBJ2-2, with D unclear. Germline values: CDR1 LNHDA, CDR2 SQIVND (reference sequence). Trimming removed 0 bases at V and 7 bases at J, with 12 bases between. The length of the CDR3 is 15 residues.

Only one count was recorded for this clone. The CDR3 reads CASSLEPRTRAGGRNEQFF. The CDR3 DNA sequence: TGTGCCAGCAGCTTAGAACCCCGCACCCGAGCGGGAGGGCGCAATGAGCAGTTCTTC. The rearrangement uses TRBV7-2 and TRBJ2-1, with TRBD2 matching 10 bases. The germline V gene has CDR1 SGHTA and CDR2 FQGNSA. After removal of 1 base from V and 6 bases from J, the junction contained 15 bases not matched to a gene. This CDR3 is 19 amino acids long.

The V gene is TRBV3-1 (or the pseudogene TRBV3-2), the J gene TRBJ2-3; 11 bases are shared with TRBD2. Germline CDR1 reads LGHDT; CDR2 reads YNNKEL (reference sequence). The ends lost 1 base at V and 2 bases at J; junction bases unmatched: 2. The CDR3 runs to 16 residues. The CDR3 nucleotides are TGTGCCAGCAGCCAAGGACTAGCGGGGTACACAGATACGCAGTATTTT. This encodes CASSQGLAGYTDTQYF.

CDR3 DNA sequence: TGTGCCAGCAGCCACCCGGTCAGACAGGGACCGAACACCGGGGAGCTGTTTTTT. Residues: CASSHPVRQGPNTGELFF. The chain joins TRBV7-9 to TRBJ2-2, with 7 positions matching TRBD1. The trim removed 5 bases at V and 0 bases at J, leaving 12 bases unmatched. In germline, CDR1 is SEHNR, CDR2 FQNEAQ (reference sequence). This CDR3 spans 18 amino acids.

J is TRBJ2-6 and V is TRBV9; D is ambiguous. Germline lookup yields CDR1 SGDLS and CDR2 YYNGEE. Trimming removed 4 bases from V and 3 bases from J, with 17 bases in between. The CDR3 is made up of 17 amino acids. CDR3 amino acids: CASSTSPGTFGANVLTF. The CDR3 DNA reads TGTGCCAGCAGCACCTCCCCTGGAACATTTGGGGCCAACGTCCTGACTTTC.

This rearrangement joins TRBV5-1 to TRBJ1-3, with a possible D match to TRBD1 (5 bases). Trimming pared 4 bases from V and 0 bases from J, leaving 14 bases between. The CDR3 has 16 residues. The germline CDR1 and CDR2 sequences are SGHRS and YFSETQ. The CDR3 nucleotides are TGCGCCAGCAGCCCCCGGGACGGGCACTCTGGAAACACCATATATTTT. Translation: CASSPRDGHSGNTIYF.

This clone was seen more than once but under ten times. V and J are TRBV7-2 and TRBJ1-2; 10 nucleotides agree with TRBD1. V was clipped by 6 bases and J by 8 bases; unmatched bases: 6. CDR1 is SGHTA, CDR2 FQGNSA, per germline. The CDR3 consists of 13 residues. The CDR3 DNA follows: TGTGCCAGCAGAGCCGGGACAGGGGTGGGCTACACCTTC. Translation: CASRAGTGVGYTF.

This chain links TRBV7-9 with TRBJ1-3, with TRBD1 as a possible D gene (6 bases). The CDR3 is 16 residues long. The germline V and J ends were trimmed by 4 bases and 0 bases, with 13 bases remaining between them. CDR1 is SEHNR and CDR2 is FQNEAQ in the germline V gene (reference sequence). The CDR3 DNA sequence: TGTGCCAGCAGCTCGACAGGACGACTCTCTGGAAACACCATATATTTT. This gives the protein CASSSTGRLSGNTIYF.

The chain employs TRBV5-1 and TRBJ2-2; perhaps TRBD1 as D (5 bases). The length of the CDR3 is 15 residues. Per germline, CDR1 SGHRS and CDR2 YFSETQ. With 1 base removed from V and 4 bases from J, the gap between germline ends came to 11 bases. CDR3: CASSLPGLRTGELFF. The CDR3 nucleotides read TGCGCCAGCAGCTTGCCAGGGTTGCGCACCGGGGAGCTGTTTTTT.

The V call is TRBV27, the J call TRBJ1-2; D uncertain. This CDR3 region has 14 residues. V lost 5 bases and J 4 bases, leaving 14 bases between the germline ends. CDR1 and CDR2 from the germline V gene are MNHEY and SMNVEV (reference sequence). The CDR3 region has the DNA TGTGCCAGCAGTCCAGAAATTCAGATCTATGGCTACACCTTC. This sequence encodes CASSPEIQIYGYTF.

Written as DNA, the CDR3 is TGTGCCATCAGTGACCCGGGACCGGCTGGGGCCAACGTCCTGACTTTC. Protein sequence: CAISDPGPAGANVLTF. The chain employs TRBV10-3 and TRBJ2-6, with D possibly being TRBD1 or TRBD2 (5 bases each). Trimming pared 3 bases from V and 2 bases from J, leaving 11 bases between. The CDR3 is 16 residues long. Germline V lookup: CDR1 ENHRY, CDR2 SYGVKD.

This chain uses TRBV7-9 with TRBJ2-6; D possibly uses TRBD1 or TRBD2 (6 bases each). The V end lost 5 bases, the J end lost 4 bases, and 15 bases lay between the germline ends. CDR3 length equals 16 residues. The germline gives CDR1 SEHNR, CDR2 FQNEAQ (reference sequence). For the CDR3, the DNA is TGTGCCAGCAGCCCAATCGGGGGCTCGGGGGCCAACGTCCTGACTTTC. This encodes CASSPIGGSGANVLTF. The variable domain in full, completed from reference TRBV7-9 and TRBJ2-6, reads DTGVSQNPRHKITKRGQNVTFRCDPISEHNRLYWYRQTLGQGPEFLTYFQNEAQLEKSRLLSDRFSAERPKGSFSTLEIQRTEQGDSAMYLCASSPIGGSGANVLTFGAGSRLTVL.

J is TRBJ1-2 and V is TRBV27; 8 bases align to TRBD1. The CDR3 covers 20 residues. V was pared by 0 bases and J by 4 bases, with 19 bases of the junction left unmatched. The V gene's germline CDR1 is MNHEY and CDR2 SMNVEV (reference sequence). CDR3 protein: CASSLSGTGRSSTRAYGYTF. CDR3 coding DNA: TGTGCCAGCAGTTTATCCGGGACAGGCAGAAGCTCAACTAGGGCCTATGGCTACACCTTC.

The V gene is TRBV19, the J gene TRBJ1-5; 7 bases map to TRBD1. CDR1 is LNHDA, CDR2 SQIVND, per germline (reference sequence). This CDR3 contains 17 residues. J gave up 4 bases and V 2 bases, and 11 bases lay outside the gene matches. DNA for the CDR3: TGTGCCAGTAGTATAACACAGGGGAAAGTAGAAAATCAGCCCCAGCATTTT. Translation: CASSITQGKVENQPQHF.

In this sample, this clone turned up a few times. The chain employs TRBV19 and TRBJ1-1; D not certain. CDR1 and CDR2 (germline): LNHDA, SQIVND (reference sequence). Trimming left V 3 bases short and J 4 bases short, with 24 bases between. This CDR3 comprises 18 residues. The CDR3 reads CASSIFGLFRTGFTEAFF. As DNA, the CDR3 is TGTGCCAGTAGTATCTTCGGACTTTTTCGGACCGGATTCACTGAAGCTTTCTTT.

This clone was seen only once. This chain uses TRBV3-1 (or the pseudogene TRBV3-2) with TRBJ2-7; D may be TRBD2 (5 bases). The germline V gene encodes CDR1 LGHDT and CDR2 YNNKEL (reference sequence). This CDR3 comprises 15 residues. V was cut by 3 bases and J by 3 bases, with 15 bases left in between. CDR3 in amino acids: CASSQVSSPLYEQYF. CDR3 nucleotide sequence: TGTGCCAGCAGCCAGGTATCTAGCCCTCTCTACGAGCAGTACTTC.

This clone was seen a handful of times. The rearrangement links TRBV19 to TRBJ2-6, with D uncertain. The CDR3 has 15 amino acids. Trimming took 6 bases from V and 4 from J, leaving 13 bases between them. From germline, CDR1 is LNHDA and CDR2 SQIVND (reference sequence). CDR3 protein: CASRTPLKGANVLTF. The CDR3 nucleotides are TGTGCCAGTAGAACCCCGCTGAAGGGGGCCAACGTCCTGACTTTC.